This T cell receptor beta chain was captured in a study of beta chain features in type 1 diabetes. Study information: Patients and healthy donors were similar in age, gender and cell yields.

Study-wide results and limits: When VDJ junctions were examined, type 1 diabetes patients showed fewer insertions and more deletions. Researchers report that Type 1 diabetes patients had moderately but significantly shorter TCRB CDR3s across all four CD4+ subsets.

In its sample, this clone was seen a few times. Its antigen remains unidentified. Sequenced material consisted of expressed TCRB transcripts (all of the isolated RNA was reverse transcribed). Libraries were prepared by immunoSEQ multiplex PCR; TCRdb keeps only in-frame clonotypes and omits some of them. This table holds tens of thousands of clones, approximately 40% found once. Germline lookup yields CDR1 SGHAT and CDR2 FQNNGV. Between the trimmed V and J ends, which lost 3 bases and 2 bases, there was a span of 14 bases. This CDR3 has 15 residues. CD45RO/CCR7/CD25/CD127/CD95/CD27 sorting isolated CD4+ naive, central memory, regulatory and stem cell-like memory cells. Each population that was sorted was more than 98% pure.

This receptor was identified in a man aged 25-45 years with type 1 diabetes. The specimen was stem cell memory CD4+ T cells from blood. The chain uses TRBV11-2 and TRBJ2-7, with D perhaps matching TRBD1 (6 bases). This chain's CDR3 is CASSFAQGTTYEQYF. The CDR3 nucleotides are TGTGCCAGCAGCTTCGCTCAGGGGACAACCTACGAGCAGTACTTC. The full variable domain, with the rest looked up from reference TRBV11-2 and TRBJ2-7, is EAGVAQSPRYKIIEKRQSVAFWCNPISGHATLYWYQQILGQGPKLLIQFQNNGVVDDSQLPKDRFSAERLKGVDSTLKIQPAKLEDSAVYLCASSFAQGTTYEQYFGPGTRLTVT.